This note documents a single TCR beta chain sequence. The sample is drawn from a study of blood T cell repertoires in COVID-19. Assay: immunoSEQ multiplex PCR; the TCRdb copy retains only in-frame clones and omits some. This table holds roughly 180,000 clones, 86% found once. This receptor was taken from a man younger than 35 with acute or convalescent COVID-19. Sequenced: peripheral blood.

The CDR3 DNA is TGTGCCTGGAGGGGGCTTCAGGGTGAAAAACTGTTTTTT. Its translation: CAWRGLQGEKLFF. The chain couples TRBV30 to TRBJ1-4; D perhaps matches TRBD1 (5 bases). Trimming cost V 3 bases and J 7 bases, with 12 bases left between them. This CDR3 has 13 residues. In germline, CDR1 is GTSNPN, CDR2 SVGIG (reference sequence).